These 2 T cell receptor beta chains share one sample of origin, sequenced in a study of cytomegalovirus exposure and HLA in healthy donors. Use of 60 Vbeta and 13 Jbeta primers characterized the PCR. TCRdb keeps only in-frame clones here, not all; method: immunoSEQ multiplex PCR. The sample totals about 130,000 clones. Sequenced material: PBMCs. Receptors were obtained from a man between 18 and 29 years old in good health and CMV-seronegative.

This chain links TRBV9 with TRBJ2-3; no clear D. CDR3 length: 14 residues. Trimming removed 0 bases at V and 2 bases at J, with 7 bases between. The germline gives CDR1 SGDLS, CDR2 YYNGEE. CDR3 sequence reads: CASSVVTATDTQYF. The CDR3 region has the DNA TGTGCCAGCAGCGTAGTCACAGCCACAGATACGCAGTATTTT.

This chain links TRBV6-5 with TRBJ2-5; 9 bases are shared with TRBD1. V lost 6 bases to trimming and J lost 2 bases; unmatched junction nucleotides: 7. The CDR3 length is 15 residues. The germline gives CDR1 MNHEY, CDR2 SVGAGI. The CDR3 sequence: CASSLQGAGQETQYF. DNA for the CDR3: TGTGCCAGCAGCCTACAGGGGGCGGGGCAAGAGACCCAGTACTTC.